The entry that follows covers one T cell receptor beta chain sequence. Its antigen remains unidentified. This record belongs to a study of cytomegalovirus exposure and HLA in healthy donors. Findings and limits, study-wide: Most CMV-associated TCR beta chains were later found to appear HLA-restricted. An analysis was carried out at a later point. It showed that HLA-associated TCR beta chains were more clonally expanded than equally common non-associated chains. The investigators catalogued 164 TCR beta chains as cytomegalovirus-associated. Immune exposure information comprised only CMV serostatus.

The PCR used 60 Vbeta and 13 Jbeta primers. The protocol was immunoSEQ multiplex PCR, while the TCRdb copy is restricted to in-frame clones and leaves out a portion. Recorded here are under 200,000 clones; the top ten clones represent 2% to 2.5%. This CDR3 is built from 16 residues. Germline assignment: CDR1 MGHDK and CDR2 SYGVNS. After removal of 2 bases from V and 2 bases from J, the junction contained 5 bases not matched to a gene. The sequence came from a man in his thirties or forties in good health and CMV-seronegative. The chain employs TRBV25-1 and TRBJ2-7, with TRBD2 identical over 11 bases. Material for sequencing was PBMCs. The chain's CDR3 is CASSELAGGTTYEQYF. The CDR3 nucleotides read TGTGCCAGCAGTGAACTAGCGGGAGGAACGACCTACGAGCAGTACTTC.